This T cell receptor delta chain was found in a study of gamma-delta chains in newborns, infants, children. Study overall: Microbial exposure reportedly drives polyclonal innate γδ T cell expansion after birth.

The CDR3 contains 18 residues. CDR1 GEAIGNYY and CDR2 EKD come from the germline V gene. Note on this clone: TCRdb assigns this DNA the protein of a much larger clone, which departs from its translation at residue 14; this likely reflects a read error, and the protein shown comes from translating the DNA.

TCRdb called clones anew from the reads with CATT. The table includes about 6,900 delta-chain clones, 2% to 2.5% detected once. The TCR was taken from a child who was a newborn, infant or young child, either healthy, febrile or measles-vaccinated (not recorded which). Material: blood. This rearrangement joins TRDV2 to TRDJ1, with 8 bases matching TRDD3. In DNA form, the CDR3 reads TGTGCCTGTGACACCGTTAAGATGGGGGATCCGTACACCGGTAAACTCATCTTT. This sequence encodes CACDTVKMGDPYTGKLIF.